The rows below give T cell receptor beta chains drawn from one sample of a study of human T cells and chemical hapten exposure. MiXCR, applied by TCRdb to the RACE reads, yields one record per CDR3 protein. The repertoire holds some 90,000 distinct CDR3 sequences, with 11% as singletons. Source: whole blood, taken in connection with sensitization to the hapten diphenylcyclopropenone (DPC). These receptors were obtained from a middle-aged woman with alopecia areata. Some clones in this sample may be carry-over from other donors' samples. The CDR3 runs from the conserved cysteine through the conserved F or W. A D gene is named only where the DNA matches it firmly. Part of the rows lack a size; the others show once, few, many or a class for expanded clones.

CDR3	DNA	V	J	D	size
CASSLRPRSGSGTDTQYF	TGTGCCAGCAGCCTTAGGCCGCGCAGCGGGAGTGGCACAGATACGCAGTATTTT	TRBV6-2/TRBV6-3	TRBJ2-3	TRBD2	many
CASSEAPPDRPREQYF	TGTGCCAGCAGTGAAGCGCCCCCTGACAGGCCCCGGGAGCAGTACTTC	TRBV6-1	TRBJ2-7	.	.
CASVLRPVTGANVLTF	TGTGCCAGCGTCCTGCGGCCCGTTACAGGGGCCAACGTCCTGACTTTC	TRBV2	TRBJ2-6	.	many
CSVPGGETYTF	TGCAGCGTTCCTGGAGGGGAAACCTACACCTTC	TRBV29-1	TRBJ1-2	.	many
CASSLHPKEGNTQYF	TGCGCCAGCAGCCTTCACCCTAAAGAGGGAAATACGCAGTATTTT	TRBV5-1	TRBJ2-3	.	few
CASRPWASTYEQYF	TGCGCCAGCAGGCCCTGGGCCAGTACCTACGAGCAGTACTTC	TRBV10-1	TRBJ2-7	.	.
CSVEDEAGADTQYF	TGCAGCGTTGAAGATGAGGCGGGGGCGGATACGCAGTATTTT	TRBV29-1	TRBJ2-3	.	.
CAWSIRAGAGDTQYF	TGTGCCTGGAGTATCCGAGCGGGAGCAGGGGATACGCAGTATTTT	TRBV30	TRBJ2-3	TRBD2	.
CASSPRTGMNTEAFF	TGTGCCAGCAGTCCCAGGACAGGGATGAACACTGAAGCTTTCTTT	TRBV28	TRBJ1-1	TRBD1	many
CASSLLGGLQPQHF	TGTGCCAGTAGCCTACTGGGGGGGCTCCAGCCCCAGCATTTT	TRBV19	TRBJ1-5	.	.
CAWSVSSDGNQPQHF	TGTGCCTGGAGTGTTAGTTCCGACGGCAATCAGCCCCAGCATTTT	TRBV30	TRBJ1-5	.	many